Below are 16 T cell receptor beta chains sequenced from a single sample in a study of identifying expanded T cells in peripheral blood. Profiled with immunoSEQ multiplex PCR; TCRdb holds only in-frame clones, not every one. The profile covers roughly 96,000 clones, with nearly 90% appearing a single time and approximately 6% taken by the ten largest. Sequences were obtained from blood. The receptors shown here come from a person aged 18 to 69 in good health.

This clone was recorded a few times. CDR3: CASSLDVLAGNTGELFF. For the CDR3, the DNA is TGTGCCAGCAGCTTAGATGTGCTAGCGGGGAACACCGGGGAGCTGTTTTTT. The V and J genes are TRBV7-2 and TRBJ2-2; TRBD2 matches 8 bases. V trimming: 1 base; J trimming: 1 base; junction bases outside the gene matches: 5. The CDR3 covers 17 residues. CDR1 SGHTA and CDR2 FQGNSA come from the germline V gene.

The rearrangement joins TRBV14 to TRBJ1-2; no reliable D call. The CDR3 has 13 amino acids. The germline gives CDR1 SGHDN, CDR2 FVKESK. Trimming took 4 bases from V and 4 from J, leaving 10 bases between them. CDR3 amino acids: CASSLVVSYGYTF. The CDR3, as DNA: TGTGCCAGCAGCCTGGTGGTGAGCTATGGCTACACCTTC. The entire variable domain, with the rest obtained from reference TRBV14 and TRBJ1-2, is as follows: EAGVTQFPSHSVIEKGQTVTLRCDPISGHDNLYWYRRVMGKEIKFLLHFVKESKQDESGMPNNRFLAERTGGTYSTLKVQPAELEDSGVYFCASSLVVSYGYTFGSGTRLTVV.

The rearrangement uses TRBV6-6 and TRBJ1-1; 9 bases are a match to TRBD1. This CDR3 is built from 15 residues. Germline CDR1 is MNHNY and CDR2 is SVGAGI (reference sequence). J lost 4 bases, V lost 5 bases, and 8 bases had no gene match. CDR3 region: CASSDQQGAGTEAFF. The CDR3 bases are TGTGCCAGCAGTGACCAACAGGGGGCGGGCACTGAAGCTTTCTTT.

The chain uses TRBV4-3 and TRBJ2-1; TRBD1 might be the D (5 bases). V lost 5 bases to trimming and J lost 8 bases, with 7 bases between them. The germline CDR1 and CDR2 sequences are LGHNA and YSLEER. The CDR3 runs 11 residues. For the CDR3, the DNA is TGCGCCAGCAGCTGGGGCGATGAGCAGTTCTTC. This gives the protein CASSWGDEQFF.

This clone was seen a single time. The sample carries other DNA sequences with the same CDR3. This chain joins TRBV30 and TRBJ2-7; D perhaps matches TRBD1 (5 bases). Germline assignment: CDR1 GTSNPN and CDR2 SVGIG (reference sequence). Between the trimmed V and J ends, which lost 3 bases and 2 bases, there was a span of 8 bases. The CDR3 runs to 12 residues. The CDR3 DNA reads TGTGCCTGGAGAGGGGTAACCTACGAGCAGTACTTC. It specifies CAWRGVTYEQYF.

V is TRBV7-9 and J is TRBJ2-3; TRBD1 is a possible D gene (7 bases). The germline gives CDR1 SEHNR, CDR2 FQNEAQ (reference sequence). This CDR3 contains 15 residues. V shed 4 bases and J shed 4 bases, with 15 bases lying between them. The DNA for the CDR3 is TGTGCCAGCAGCTCCCGCGGAGGGGGCTCAGATACGCAGTATTTT. Translation gives CASSSRGGGSDTQYF.

DNA for the CDR3: TGTGCCAGCAGAGCGGGAGGGGTAGCCAAAAACATTCAGTACTTC. This translates into CASRAGGVAKNIQYF. The chain joins TRBV2 to TRBJ2-4; 10 bases match TRBD2. This CDR3 contains 15 residues. CDR1 and CDR2 from the germline V gene are SNHLY and FYNNEI. J lost 0 bases, V lost 6 bases, and 2 bases had no gene match.

V and J are TRBV4-2 and TRBJ2-2; possibly TRBD1 or TRBD2 for D (5 bases each). The germline CDR1 and CDR2 sequences are LGHNA and YNFKEQ. Trimming pared 4 bases from V and 6 bases from J, leaving 15 bases between. The CDR3 runs to 15 residues. CDR3 sequence reads: CASSPRVGEPGELFF. CDR3 nucleotide sequence: TGTGCCAGCAGCCCCCGGGTGGGGGAGCCCGGGGAGCTGTTTTTT.

This clone appeared a single time. This chain links TRBV13 with TRBJ1-1; possibly TRBD1 for D (5 bases). This CDR3 region has 15 residues. Germline V CDR1 and CDR2: PRHDT, FYEKMQ (reference sequence). V shed 4 bases and J shed 0 bases, with 12 bases lying between them. The DNA for the CDR3 is TGTGCCAGCAGCTCCCCAGGGACGTTGAACACTGAAGCTTTCTTT. It encodes CASSSPGTLNTEAFF.

This clone was seen once. V gene TRBV13 combines with J gene TRBJ1-1; TRBD1 aligns across 9 bases. The CDR3 runs 16 residues. J was trimmed by 3 bases and V by 0 bases; bases with no gene match: 5. Germline-derived CDR1 and CDR2 are PRHDT and FYEKMQ (reference sequence). The CDR3 nucleotides are TGTGCCAGCAGCTTAGGGGGACAGGGAGGGGACACTGAAGCTTTCTTT. This translates into CASSLGGQGGDTEAFF.

The rearrangement uses TRBV10-3 and TRBJ2-1, with TRBD2 identical over 10 bases. CDR1 and CDR2 from the germline V gene are ENHRY and SYGVKD. V gave up 10 bases and J gave up 8 bases; unmatched junction bases: 11. The CDR3 spans 14 residues. The CDR3: CATQREGRLDEQFF. CDR3 DNA sequence: TGTGCCACCCAGCGGGAGGGCCGTCTTGATGAGCAGTTCTTC.

The chain combines TRBV18 with TRBJ2-5, with TRBD1 matching over 9 bases. Germline lookup yields CDR1 KGHSH and CDR2 LQKENI. This CDR3 has 16 residues. The J segment lost 1 base and the V segment lost 2 bases, leaving 5 bases of the junction unmatched. This CDR3 is CASSPFRTGVQETQYF. CDR3 bases: TGTGCCAGCTCACCATTCCGGACAGGGGTCCAAGAGACCCAGTACTTC. The variable domain in full, with the rest retrieved from reference TRBV18 and TRBJ2-5, is NAGVMQNPRHLVRRRGQEARLRCSPMKGHSHVYWYRQLPEEGLKFMVYLQKENIIDESGMPKERFSAEFPKEGPSILRIQQVVRGDSAAYFCASSPFRTGVQETQYFGPGTRLLVL.

J is TRBJ1-2 and V is TRBV7-8; TRBD1 matches at 7 bases. V dropped 4 bases and J dropped 5; count of bases not matched to a gene: 4. There are 13 residues in the CDR3. Germline-derived CDR1 and CDR2 are SGHVS and FQNEAQ. The CDR3 loop is CASSSGQRYGYTF. Written as DNA, the CDR3 is TGTGCCAGCAGCTCGGGACAGCGATATGGCTACACCTTC.

V usage is TRBV6-1 and J usage is TRBJ2-5, with 10 bases matching TRBD1. The CDR3 loop spans 17 amino acids. The trim removed 4 bases at V and 4 bases at J, leaving 12 bases unmatched. Looked up from germline, CDR1 is MNHNS and CDR2 is SASEGT. CDR3 protein: CASSVVPGQGISETQYF. In DNA, the CDR3 is TGTGCCAGCAGTGTTGTTCCGGGACAGGGGATATCAGAGACCCAGTACTTC.

Only one count was recorded for this clone. The V call is TRBV7-6, the J call TRBJ2-1; 8 nucleotides line up with TRBD2. V lost 1 base and J lost 3; bases outside the gene matches: 2. Per germline, CDR1 SGHVS and CDR2 FNYEAQ. The CDR3 length is 15 residues. The CDR3 bases are TGTGCCAGCAGCTTAGGACTAGCGCTCTACAATGAGCAGTTCTTC. Its translation is CASSLGLALYNEQFF.

The J gene is TRBJ1-2, the V gene TRBV9; D call uncertain. This CDR3 comprises 12 residues. V shed 4 bases and J shed 5 bases, with 9 bases lying between them. Germline values: CDR1 SGDLS, CDR2 YYNGEE. CDR3 loop: CASSPDQYGYTF. CDR3 sequence (DNA): TGTGCCAGCAGCCCGGACCAATATGGCTACACCTTC.